This TCR beta chain was sequenced in a study of tumor and adjacent non-tumor tissue in lung cancer. About the research overall: Patients comprised about eleven adenocarcinoma, a couple of squamous cell carcinoma and 1 small cell lung cancer.

TCRbeta libraries were built with three rounds of nested PCR, modified from ARM-PCR. Each CDR3 protein gets one entry after TCRdb re-called the multiplex PCR reads with MiXCR. The table records 200,000 to 250,000 distinct CDR3 sequences, around 71% of them present only once. The template was RNA from unsorted bulk tissue. Trimming stripped 4 bases from V and 1 base from J, with 7 bases between. Germline assignment: CDR1 DFQATT and CDR2 SNEGSKA (reference sequence). The CDR3 consists of 12 residues. The source of this sequence is a man aged 55-75 years with non-small cell lung cancer. Sequenced input: lung tumor tissue. The V and J genes are TRBV20-1 and TRBJ1-1, with a tentative D call TRBD1 (6 bases). The CDR3 protein is CSAKQGNTEAFF. DNA of the CDR3: TGCAGTGCTAAACAGGGGAACACTGAAGCTTTCTTT.